This TCR beta chain originates from a study of blood T cell repertoires in COVID-19. Study details: Specimens from acute and convalescent COVID-19 originated in the United States, Italy and Spain. The cDNA or gDNA used as material had been derived from T cells, B-cell-depleted T cells, or PBMCs.

TCRdb's copy holds only in-frame clones and misses some; the assay was immunoSEQ multiplex PCR. The sample lists about 270,000 clones; approximately 84% were seen once. In terms of age and location, participants ranged from roughly 18 to 100 years and lived in under 30 US areas. What the recovered Cohort 3 donors had was two negative PCRs, clearance, or symptom resolution. Germline V gene sequence: CDR1 SGHRS, CDR2 YFSETQ. Trimming cost V 4 bases and J 3 bases; bases outside gene matches: 7. The CDR3 length is 16 residues. Sequenced input: PBMCs or T cells enriched from blood (not recorded which). The chain has TRBV5-1 and TRBJ1-4; 9 bases are a match to TRBD1. The clonotype originates from a man aged 18 to 30 who had recovered from COVID-19. The CDR3 spells CASSRDREGANEKLFF. In DNA form, the CDR3 reads TGCGCCAGCAGCCGGGACAGGGAGGGGGCTAATGAAAAACTGTTTTTT.